The clone carrying this T cell receptor beta chain has a count of ten or more. Its antigen remains unknown. The data derive from a study of neurological immune-mediated disorders. Overall study results and limits: HTLV-1-associated myelopathy had the most TCR clonal expansion, and multiple sclerosis had the least, less than healthy controls.

Each CDR3 protein gets one entry after TCRdb re-called the 5' RACE reads with MiXCR. This sample yields under 40,000 distinct CDR3 sequences, of which 4.6% are seen a single time; 20% to 25% belongs to the top ten. The study drew its healthy controls from blood bank volunteers in Maryland, USA. The TCR was taken from a man aged 18 to 29 in good health. The source material was PBMCs.

The CDR3 DNA reads TGTGCCATCAGCCAGCGATCCGATGAGCAGTTCTTC. Translated, it gives CAISQRSDEQFF. V gene TRBV10-3 combines with J gene TRBJ2-1; no reliable D call. Per germline, CDR1 ENHRY and CDR2 SYGVKD. The ends were cut back, 6 bases at V and 8 bases at J, with 11 bases in the middle. The CDR3 has 12 residues.